This T cell receptor (beta chain) came from a study of T-cell reconstitution after alpha-beta-depleted transplantation in children. Germline V lookup: CDR1 MDHEN, CDR2 SYDVKM. CDR3 length: 13 residues. V was clipped by 6 bases and J by 9 bases, with 15 bases between them. Unique molecular identifiers were incorporated when the TCRbeta library was constructed. TCRdb independently ran MiXCR on the PCR reads; one entry per CDR3 protein. The table records around 180,000 distinct CDR3 sequences, 11% of them present only once. This clonotype was detected many times. The receptor's source is a boy aged 2-9 years with acute myeloid leukemia, due to receive a stem cell transplant. This sequence joins TRBV28 and TRBJ2-4, with D uncertain. Material: PBMCs, obtained before TCRalphabeta/CD19-depleted stem cell transplant. The CDR3 region is CASSQLPETIQYF. In nucleotides, the CDR3 is TGTGCCAGCAGCCAGCTCCCGGAGACCATTCAGTACTTC. Together with reference TRBV28 and TRBJ2-4, the CDR3 gives the full variable domain: DVKVTQSSRYLVKRTGEKVFLECVQDMDHENMFWYRQDPGLGLRLIYFSYDVKMKEKGDIPEGYSVSREKKERFSLILESASTNQTSMYLCASSQLPETIQYFGAGTRLSVL.